This is a list of T cell receptor beta chains from one sample in a study of blood T cells in healthy people across ages. Using its own MiXCR run on the 5' RACE reads, TCRdb lists one record per CDR3 protein. This repertoire shows around 800,000 distinct CDR3 sequences, under 30% found once; its top ten account for around 2.9%. Separately, the same data were catalogued under a study of T cells of mothers and their children.

The sequenced sample was blood. These receptors were taken from a boy younger than 18 in good health. CDR3s include the opening cysteine and the closing phenylalanine or tryptophan. A D gene is named only where the DNA matches it firmly. A clone size is listed for some rows: how often the clone was seen (once, few, many), or a class if it is expanded.

v_gene,len,abundance,j_gene,d_gene,CDR3aa,CDR3nt
TRBV12-3/TRBV12-4,14,NA,TRBJ1-4,NA,CASSLDGTNEKLFF,TGTGCCAGCAGTTTAGACGGGACTAATGAAAAACTGTTTTTT
TRBV12-3/TRBV12-4,14,NA,TRBJ1-2,NA,CASSQSTGRGSYAF,TGTGCCAGCAGTCAATCGACAGGCCGGGGGAGCTACGCCTTC
TRBV5-1,13,many,TRBJ1-5,NA,CASSLQGNQPQHF,TGTGCCAGCAGCTTACAGGGCAATCAGCCCCAGCATTTT
TRBV2,12,NA,TRBJ2-7,NA,CASRQGIDEQYF,TGTGCCAGCAGGCAGGGAATTGACGAGCAGTACTTC
TRBV6-5,15,NA,TRBJ2-3,NA,CASSYSSGPTDTQYF,TGTGCCAGCAGTTACTCATCCGGCCCCACAGATACGCAGTATTTT
TRBV28,16,few,TRBJ2-7,TRBD1,CASSLHARGRYDEQYF,TGTGCCAGCAGTTTACACGCTAGGGGGCGATACGACGAGCAGTACTTC
TRBV7-9,15,NA,TRBJ2-5,TRBD1,CASSLKYRGQETQYF,TGTGCCAGCAGCTTAAAGTACAGGGGGCAAGAGACCCAGTACTTC
TRBV29-1,15,NA,TRBJ2-3,TRBD1,CSVLADRGRTDTRYF,TGCAGCGTTTTAGCCGACAGGGGGCGAACAGATACGCGGTATTTT
TRBV12-3/TRBV12-4,15,few,TRBJ2-1,NA,CASSNREGERNEQFF,TGTGCCAGCTCAAATCGGGAAGGGGAGCGCAATGAGCAGTTCTTC
TRBV7-2,15,NA,TRBJ2-7,NA,CASSLVVGRSYEQYF,TGTGCCAGCAGCTTAGTTGTGGGCCGCTCCTACGAGCAGTACTTC
TRBV5-1,15,NA,TRBJ2-5,NA,CASSLGGPGQETQYF,TGCGCCAGCAGCTTGGGAGGGCCCGGCCAAGAGACCCAGTACTTC
TRBV7-3,15,NA,TRBJ2-2,NA,CASSSLGGVTGELFF,TGTGCCAGCAGCTCCTTGGGGGGAGTCACCGGGGAGCTGTTTTTT
TRBV5-5,17,NA,TRBJ2-2,TRBD2,CASRASGGALSPGELFF,TGTGCCAGCAGAGCTAGCGGGGGGGCTTTGAGTCCCGGGGAGCTGTTTTTT
TRBV5-1,13,few,TRBJ1-2,NA,CASKAGVNYGYTF,TGCGCCAGCAAGGCGGGGGTTAACTATGGCTACACCTTC
TRBV28,14,few,TRBJ1-6,NA,CASSYRVGNSPLHF,TGTGCCAGCAGTTACAGGGTTGGGAATTCACCCCTCCACTTT
TRBV6-1,15,NA,TRBJ2-5,TRBD2,CASSDHLAGGETQYF,TGTGCCAGCAGTGATCACCTAGCGGGGGGAGAGACCCAGTACTTC
TRBV6-2/TRBV6-3,15,NA,TRBJ2-3,NA,CATLNVGKSTDTQYF,TGTGCCACCCTGAACGTGGGGAAGAGCACAGATACGCAGTATTTT
TRBV29-1,12,NA,TRBJ2-5,NA,CSVEGRSETQYF,TGCAGCGTTGAGGGCAGGAGCGAGACCCAGTACTTC
TRBV13,16,few,TRBJ2-3,TRBD2,CASSLTGSGGTDTQYF,TGTGCCAGCAGCCTGACGGGAAGCGGGGGGACAGATACGCAGTATTTT
TRBV6-6,14,few,TRBJ2-2,NA,CASSYAANTGELFF,TGTGCCAGCAGTTATGCTGCGAACACCGGGGAGCTGTTTTTT
TRBV24-1,14,NA,TRBJ2-2,NA,CATSDFRSTGELFF,TGTGCCACCAGTGATTTCCGATCGACCGGGGAGCTGTTTTTT
TRBV29-1,13,few,TRBJ2-2,NA,CSVARGGTGELFF,TGCAGCGTTGCGAGGGGGGGCACCGGGGAGCTGTTTTTT
TRBV12-3/TRBV12-4,12,NA,TRBJ2-2,TRBD2,CASRSGGGELFF,TGTGCCAGCAGGAGCGGGGGTGGGGAGCTGTTTTTT
TRBV7-6,13,few,TRBJ2-1,NA,CASRGSPGNEQFF,TGTGCCAGCAGGGGGTCCCCCGGCAATGAGCAGTTCTTC
TRBV6-1,14,few,TRBJ2-7,NA,CASGETGVPYEQYF,TGTGCCAGTGGGGAGACGGGGGTCCCCTACGAGCAGTACTTC
TRBV5-1,15,NA,TRBJ1-1,NA,CASSSARSGTLEAFF,TGCGCCAGCAGCTCCGCACGATCAGGGACCTTGGAAGCTTTCTTT
TRBV24-1,16,NA,TRBJ1-5,TRBD1,CATSDSGQGGNQPQHF,TGTGCCACCAGTGATTCGGGACAGGGAGGAAATCAGCCCCAGCATTTT
TRBV5-1,15,NA,TRBJ1-2,TRBD1,CASTTDPGQGHGYTF,TGCGCCAGCACCACGGACCCGGGACAGGGGCATGGCTACACCTTC